The 28 T cell receptor beta chains below all came from one sample that was sequenced in a study of glioma-infiltrating T cells. The iRepertoire nested amplicon-rescue multiplex PCR amplified TCR alpha and beta CDR3s from RNA. MiXCR was run by TCRdb on the multiplex PCR reads, yielding one entry per CDR3 protein. The sample records more than 100,000 distinct CDR3 sequences, 29% being singletons. Sequencing used glioma tissue, nonneoplastic brain tissue, or PBMCs (not recorded which). The receptors were gathered from a human donor with low-grade glioma or glioblastoma, undergoing nonglioma brain surgery, or in good health (not recorded which).

This chain links TRBV5-4 with TRBJ2-5; 7 nucleotides match TRBD2. Germline V gene lookup returns CDR1 SGHNT and CDR2 YYREEE (reference sequence). The CDR3 is made up of 15 amino acids. Losses at the gene ends were 1 base for V and 5 bases for J; bases not matched to a gene: 8. The CDR3: CASSLRLADLETQYF. The DNA of the CDR3 is TGTGCCAGCAGCTTGCGTCTAGCGGATCTGGAGACCCAGTACTTC.

This clonotype came up a few times. V usage is TRBV11-2 and J usage is TRBJ2-7; D gene ambiguous. Between the trimmed V and J ends, which lost 1 base and 5 bases, there was a span of 9 bases. Germline assignment: CDR1 SGHAT and CDR2 FQNNGV. The CDR3 loop spans 13 amino acids. CDR3 DNA: TGTGCCAGCAGCTTAGTGTCGTTCAACGAGCAGTACTTC. This gives the protein CASSLVSFNEQYF.

The sample holds many counts of this clonotype. DNA of the CDR3: TGCAGTGCCTCGGCAGGGCTCAATTCACCCCTCCACTTT. It translates to CSASAGLNSPLHF. The chain carries TRBV20-1 and TRBJ1-6, with D possibly matching TRBD1 (5 bases). This CDR3 has 13 amino acids. The V gene's germline CDR1 is DFQATT and CDR2 SNEGSKA (reference sequence). V shed 6 bases and J shed 7 bases, with 13 bases lying between them.

This clonotype was seen once. A single base separates this from a much larger clone, so it may be a read error. The rearrangement links TRBV6-2 or TRBV6-3 to TRBJ2-5; D may be TRBD1 (5 bases). There are 12 residues in the CDR3. Germline-derived CDR1 and CDR2 are MNHEY and SVGEGT. The DNA for the CDR3 is TGTGCCAGCAATAGACAGCAAGATACCCAGTACTTC. This sequence encodes CASNRQQDTQYF.

As regards this clonotype: This could be a read error, since a much larger clone is one nucleotide away. The chain recombines TRBV28 with TRBJ1-2; D is unresolved. Germline V CDR1 and CDR2: MDHEN, SYDVKM. The CDR3 is 13 residues long. In nucleotides, the CDR3 is TGTGCCAGCGTACGGGGAGGTAACTATTGCTACACCTTC. This codes for CASVRGGNYCYTF.

This clonotype was detected many times. The chain couples TRBV19 to TRBJ1-5; TRBD1 matches at 7 bases. Germline V CDR1 and CDR2: LNHDA, SQIVND (reference sequence). Trimming took 7 bases from V and 5 from J; bases not matched to a gene: 8. The CDR3 covers 14 residues. Here the CDR3 reads CASIRTGADQPQHF. CDR3 nucleotides: TGTGCCAGTATCAGGACAGGAGCAGATCAGCCCCAGCATTTT.

This clonotype was recorded many times. V usage is TRBV27 and J usage is TRBJ2-1; D uncertain. Germline assignment: CDR1 MNHEY and CDR2 SMNVEV (reference sequence). Trimming took off 2 bases at V and 4 bases at J, with 9 bases between the two ends. The CDR3 is made up of 14 amino acids. The CDR3 loop reads CASSLGTVYNEQFF. Written as DNA, the CDR3 is TGTGCCAGCAGTTTAGGAACAGTATACAATGAGCAGTTCTTC.

This clonotype was seen ten or more times. The rearrangement joins TRBV2 to TRBJ2-1, with 10 bases aligning to TRBD1. This CDR3 comprises 14 residues. With 7 bases clipped from V and 9 bases from J, the junction kept 9 bases outside the gene matches. Germline CDR1 SNHLY, CDR2 FYNNEI. The CDR3: CASIPGQGRSEQFF. In DNA, the CDR3 is TGTGCCAGCATCCCGGGACAGGGGAGGAGTGAGCAGTTCTTC.

This clonotype was detected ten times or more. The V gene is TRBV6-2 or TRBV6-3, the J gene TRBJ1-3; D is unresolved. V shed 2 bases and J shed 1 base, with 9 bases lying between them. Looked up from germline, CDR1 is MNHEY and CDR2 is SVGEGT. This CDR3 spans 15 amino acids. In nucleotides, the CDR3 is TGTGCCAGCAGTTACAACCGCGGATCTGGAAACACCATATATTTT. It encodes CASSYNRGSGNTIYF.

This clonotype has at least ten counts. The rearrangement joins TRBV7-9 to TRBJ2-3; 7 bases align to TRBD1. J was trimmed by 7 bases and V by 8 bases; bases with no gene match: 15. This CDR3 spans 15 amino acids. Per the germline V gene, CDR1 is SEHNR and CDR2 is FQNEAQ (reference sequence). For the CDR3, the DNA is TGTGCCAGCGGAAAAAGGAGAGGGGGCTGGTATACGCAGTATTTT. Its protein product is CASGKRRGGWYTQYF.

The V call is TRBV2, the J call TRBJ2-5, with 8 bases identical to TRBD1. This CDR3 spans 13 amino acids. Germline values: CDR1 SNHLY, CDR2 FYNNEI. V dropped 7 bases and J dropped 6; count of bases not matched to a gene: 7. CDR3 sequence reads: CASKPTGGKTQYF. The CDR3 nucleotides read TGTGCCAGCAAACCAACAGGGGGAAAGACCCAGTACTTC.

This clonotype has more than one count but fewer than ten. V gene TRBV9 combines with J gene TRBJ2-1; D possibly corresponds to TRBD1 (6 bases). CDR3 size: 15 residues. The germline gives CDR1 SGDLS, CDR2 YYNGEE. Trimming left V 4 bases short and J 9 bases short, with 20 bases between. This CDR3 reads CASSYEDSPKGEQFF. The DNA for the CDR3 is TGTGCCAGCAGCTATGAGGACAGTCCGAAGGGTGAGCAGTTCTTC. Full variable domain (outside the CDR3, taken from reference TRBV9 and TRBJ2-1): DSGVTQTPKHLITATGQRVTLRCSPRSGDLSVYWYQQSLDQGLQFLIQYYNGEERAKGNILERFSAQQFPDLHSELNLSSLELGDSALYFCASSYEDSPKGEQFFGPGTRLTVL.

The chain couples TRBV29-1 to TRBJ2-7, with TRBD1 as a possible D gene (6 bases). V was trimmed by 6 bases and J by 0 bases, leaving 12 bases between them. CDR1 and CDR2 from the germline V gene are SQVTM and ANQGSEA. The CDR3 has 13 residues. This CDR3 reads CSVEGDNSYEQYF. CDR3 bases: TGCAGCGTCGAGGGGGACAACTCCTACGAGCAGTACTTC.

This clonotype was recorded at least ten times. The rearrangement joins TRBV7-2 to TRBJ1-3; the D is unclear. The CDR3 runs 15 residues. The germline CDR1 and CDR2 sequences are SGHTA and FQGNSA. The V gene lost 5 bases and the J gene lost 2 bases, with 13 bases spanning the gap. The CDR3 DNA is TGTGCCAGCAGCCCACCTGCCCTCCCTGGAAACACCATATATTTT. The encoded protein is CASSPPALPGNTIYF.

This clonotype has ten or more counts. The chain recombines TRBV4-2 with TRBJ1-1, with D possibly TRBD1 on 6 matching bases. Trimming left V 3 bases short and J 5 bases short, with 10 bases between. Germline V lookup: CDR1 LGHNA, CDR2 YNFKEQ. CDR3 length equals 13 residues. In DNA, the CDR3 is TGTGCCAGCAGCCAGCAGGGGCTAACTGAAGCTTTCTTT. It encodes CASSQQGLTEAFF.

The CDR3 loop is CASSPDGVGREQYF. CDR3 bases: TGTGCCAGCAGCCCTGACGGGGTGGGCCGCGAGCAGTACTTC. This chain uses TRBV7-6 with TRBJ2-7; perhaps TRBD2 as D (5 bases). Per germline, CDR1 SGHVS and CDR2 FNYEAQ. This CDR3 is built from 14 residues. Trimming pared 5 bases from V and 6 bases from J, leaving 17 bases between.

The CDR3 region is CAWSGFPEGTQYF. The DNA for the CDR3 is TGTGCCTGGTCAGGTTTCCCGGAAGGGACCCAGTACTTC. The chain links TRBV30 to TRBJ2-5; D is unclear. This CDR3 has 13 amino acids. Looked up from germline, CDR1 is GTSNPN and CDR2 is SVGIG (reference sequence). The ends were cut back, 5 bases at V and 7 bases at J, with 17 bases in the middle.

Notes on this clonotype: This sequence may be a read error, since a much larger clone differs from it by one base. The J gene is TRBJ1-5, the V gene TRBV19; no clear D gene. Germline assignment: CDR1 LNHDA and CDR2 SQIVND (reference sequence). The CDR3 contains 14 residues. CDR3 residues: CASTIVAENQPHHF. DNA of the CDR3: TGTGCCAGTACTATCGTTGCTGAGAATCAGCCCCACCATTTT.

This chain links TRBV4-2 with TRBJ2-5, with 7 positions matching TRBD1. With V trimmed by 1 base and J by 1 base, 3 bases remained unmatched. This CDR3 has 15 residues. CDR1 is LGHNA, CDR2 YNFKEQ, per germline. This CDR3 is CASSQGQGSQETQYF. For the CDR3, the DNA is TGTGCCAGCAGCCAAGGACAGGGAAGCCAAGAGACCCAGTACTTC.

Notes on this clonotype: This sequence may be a read error, since a much larger clone differs from it by one base. J is TRBJ2-5 and V is TRBV20-1; D gene unclear. Germline CDR1 is DFQATT and CDR2 is SNEGSKA (reference sequence). The CDR3 covers 11 residues. This chain's CDR3 is CSANKVETQCF. CDR3 coding DNA: TGCAGTGCTAATAAGGTAGAGACCCAGTGCTTC.

This clonotype was observed a few times. The rearrangement links TRBV19 to TRBJ1-2, with D tentatively TRBD1 (5 bases). The CDR3 has 18 amino acids. Trimming left V 2 bases short and J 3 bases short, with 22 bases between. Per the germline V gene, CDR1 is LNHDA and CDR2 is SQIVND (reference sequence). This CDR3 reads CASSILLGTGREHYGYTF. The CDR3 DNA follows: TGTGCCAGTAGTATACTCTTAGGGACGGGCCGGGAGCACTATGGCTACACCTTC.

This clonotype came up many times. The chain uses TRBV6-1 and TRBJ1-1, with D possibly being TRBD1 (5 bases). This CDR3 contains 14 residues. Trimming cost V 6 bases and J 5 bases, with 16 bases left between them. The germline CDR1 and CDR2 sequences are MNHNS and SASEGT. In DNA form, the CDR3 reads TGTGCCAGCAGCAAGCCACAGGTTGGGACTGAAGCTTTCTTT. Protein product: CASSKPQVGTEAFF.

Concerning this clonotype itself: A much larger clone lies a single base off, so this may be a read error. The J gene is TRBJ1-1, the V gene TRBV7-9; a possible D gene is TRBD1 (6 bases). The CDR3 has 12 residues. Looked up from germline, CDR1 is SEHNR and CDR2 is FQNEAQ (reference sequence). V was pared by 3 bases and J by 11 bases, with 13 bases between. CDR3 protein: CASSFAGASAFF. CDR3 nucleotide sequence: TGTGCCAGCAGCTTTGCAGGGGCTAGCGCTTTCTTT. The full variable domain, its missing parts supplied by reference TRBV7-9 and TRBJ1-1, is DTGVSQNPRHKITKRGQNVTFRCDPISEHNRLYWYRQTLGQGPEFLTYFQNEAQLEKSRLLSDRFSAERPKGSFSTLEIQRTEQGDSAMYLCASSFAGASAFFGQGTRLTVV.

This clonotype was counted at least ten times. This rearrangement joins TRBV7-8 to TRBJ1-1; D unclear. CDR3 length: 15 amino acids. Germline values: CDR1 SGHVS, CDR2 FQNEAQ. V lost 0 bases and J 0 bases, leaving 8 bases between the germline ends. CDR3 protein: CASSLAGTMNTEAFF. The CDR3 coding sequence is TGTGCCAGCAGCTTAGCAGGCACGATGAACACTGAAGCTTTCTTT.

Many counts were recorded for this clonotype. This chain joins TRBV2 and TRBJ1-1; no clear D gene. The CDR3 contains 14 residues. V was trimmed by 0 bases and J by 1 base, leaving 6 bases between them. Germline assignment: CDR1 SNHLY and CDR2 FYNNEI. This CDR3 reads CASSEARQNTEAFF. CDR3 bases: TGTGCCAGCAGTGAAGCGCGGCAGAACACTGAAGCTTTCTTT.

In the case of this clonotype: A read error is possible here, since a much larger clone lies one base away. The chain links TRBV20-1 to TRBJ2-3; D may be TRBD1 (5 bases). The tail of the sequence fits TRBJ1-5 better, so the J call may be wrong. The CDR3 spans 18 residues. CDR1 and CDR2 from the germline V gene are DFQATT and SNEGSKA (reference sequence). The CDR3 sequence: CNAPKPGLAGDLTDTQHF. Written as DNA, the CDR3 is TGCAATGCTCCTAAGCCGGGACTAGCGGGGGACCTCACAGATACGCAGCATTTT.

This clonotype was seen more than once but under ten times. This chain joins TRBV18 and TRBJ1-2; D unclear. This CDR3 has 15 amino acids. The V and J ends lost 3 bases and 3 bases respectively, with 14 bases between them. Per the germline V gene, CDR1 is KGHSH and CDR2 is LQKENI. The CDR3: CASSPKYEKDYGYTF. The CDR3 coding sequence is TGTGCCAGCTCACCTAAGTACGAAAAGGACTATGGCTACACCTTC.

Regarding this clonotype: Being one base from a much bigger clone, this may be a read error. The V gene is TRBV24-1, the J gene TRBJ2-3, with 10 bases that match TRBD1. This CDR3 has 15 residues. The V gene's germline CDR1 is KGHDR and CDR2 SFDVKD. CDR3 protein: CATSDDRGRTGTQYF. CDR3 in DNA: TGTGCCACCAGTGATGACAGGGGGCGGACAGGTACGCAGTATTTT.